The 27 T cell receptor beta chains listed next were all sequenced from one sample in a study of identical twins. A single record per CDR3 protein comes from TCRdb applying MiXCR to the 5' RACE reads. The sample records around 220,000 distinct CDR3 sequences, 8% to 11% being singletons. The sample consisted of memory T cells sorted from blood. The receptors were gathered from a man aged 45-65 years in good health.

V gene TRBV3-1 combines with J gene TRBJ1-1; no clear D. Germline V gene lookup returns CDR1 LGHDT and CDR2 YNNKEL (reference sequence). V lost 4 bases and J lost 0, with 6 bases in between. The CDR3 contains 13 residues. The CDR3 loop reads CASSPLLNTEAFF. The DNA for the CDR3 is TGTGCCAGCAGCCCCTTGCTGAACACTGAAGCTTTCTTT.

The chain links TRBV4-2 to TRBJ2-1; TRBD2 is a possible D gene (5 bases). The CDR3 spans 15 residues. Trimming removed 2 bases at V and 2 bases at J, with 10 bases between. CDR1 is LGHNA and CDR2 is YNFKEQ in the germline V gene. The chain's CDR3 is CASSQFTGTYNEQFF. The CDR3 coding sequence is TGTGCCAGCAGCCAATTTACCGGGACCTACAATGAGCAGTTCTTC.

This clonotype occurred many times. This CDR3 reads CASSPRQGVATEAFF. CDR3 nucleotide sequence: TGTGCCAGCAGTCCACGACAGGGGGTGGCCACTGAAGCTTTCTTT. The chain uses TRBV6-1 and TRBJ1-1; 9 nucleotides align to TRBD1. This CDR3 is 15 amino acids long. V lost 5 bases and J lost 4; bases outside the gene matches: 8. CDR1 MNHNS and CDR2 SASEGT come from the germline V gene.

This clonotype came up many times. The rearrangement links TRBV6-2 or TRBV6-3 to TRBJ2-4; D remains unclear. The length of the CDR3 is 14 residues. V lost 5 bases and J lost 6, with 14 bases in between. From germline, CDR1 is MNHEY and CDR2 SVGEGT. CDR3 nucleotide sequence: TGTGCCAGCAGTCCATCCTTGGTTAGAAACATTCAGTACTTC. This codes for CASSPSLVRNIQYF.

The chain is built from TRBV10-3 and TRBJ2-3; 9 bases match TRBD1. The CDR3 extends over 13 amino acids. The germline gives CDR1 ENHRY, CDR2 SYGVKD. V shed 11 bases, J shed 4 bases, and the junction held 7 bases outside the gene matches. In nucleotides, the CDR3 is TGTGCCTCCCGGGACAGGGTTGCAGATACGCAGTATTTT. Its protein is CASRDRVADTQYF.

The chain combines TRBV6-5 with TRBJ1-1; TRBD1 matches at 7 bases. V was pared by 5 bases and J by 9 bases, with 6 bases of the junction left unmatched. Germline lookup yields CDR1 MNHEY and CDR2 SVGAGI. This CDR3 comprises 12 residues. CDR3 coding DNA: TGTGCCAGCAGTGAGACAGGGCGGAAAGCTTTCTTT. Protein: CASSETGRKAFF.

There are many counts of this clonotype. The chain links TRBV27 to TRBJ1-3; D unresolved. Germline lookup yields CDR1 MNHEY and CDR2 SMNVEV (reference sequence). The CDR3 runs to 15 residues. The V gene lost 4 bases and the J gene lost 11 bases, with 21 bases spanning the gap. DNA for the CDR3: TGTGCCAGCAGTTCCCCCAGAGATCCCACGAGGGCCATATATTTT. It translates to CASSSPRDPTRAIYF.

This clonotype was seen ten or more times. The chain recombines TRBV27 with TRBJ1-5, with D perhaps TRBD1 (6 bases). CDR3 length equals 15 residues. V was trimmed by 6 bases and J by 3 bases, leaving 15 bases between them. Germline CDR1 reads MNHEY; CDR2 reads SMNVEV (reference sequence). The CDR3 DNA follows: TGTGCCAGCAGGCCTGGACAGTACACCAATCAGCCCCAGCATTTT. Amino acids: CASRPGQYTNQPQHF.

In this sample, this clonotype turned up many times. The chain couples TRBV20-1 to TRBJ2-5; 9 nucleotides align to TRBD2. This CDR3 is built from 15 residues. V gave up 1 base and J gave up 6 bases; unmatched junction bases: 9. CDR1 DFQATT and CDR2 SNEGSKA come from the germline V gene (reference sequence). CDR3 residues: CSARGAGGPVKTQYF. The CDR3 DNA follows: TGCAGTGCTAGAGGTGCGGGAGGGCCGGTGAAGACCCAGTACTTC.

This clonotype was detected many times. The chain joins TRBV4-1 to TRBJ2-1; 8 bases fit TRBD2. Germline V gene lookup returns CDR1 MGHRA and CDR2 YSYEKL. The CDR3 spans 15 residues. V dropped 6 bases and J dropped 4; count of bases not matched to a gene: 8. The CDR3 protein is CASSHGGGLYNEQFF. CDR3 nucleotide sequence: TGCGCCAGCAGTCATGGCGGGGGGTTATACAATGAGCAGTTCTTC.

The chain recombines TRBV2 with TRBJ2-7, with TRBD2 identical over 8 bases. Germline CDR1 SNHLY, CDR2 FYNNEI. V shed 6 bases, J shed 5 bases, and the junction held 15 bases outside the gene matches. The CDR3 has 16 amino acids. CDR3: CASSPREGISLNEQYF. The CDR3 bases are TGTGCCAGCAGCCCTCGGGAGGGAATCAGCTTAAACGAGCAGTACTTC.

This clonotype was seen repeatedly, ten times or more. This chain connects TRBV20-1 to TRBJ2-1; 14 nucleotides match TRBD2. The V gene's germline CDR1 is DFQATT and CDR2 SNEGSKA (reference sequence). The CDR3 totals 18 residues. J was trimmed by 7 bases and V by 1 base; bases with no gene match: 12. DNA for the CDR3: TGCAGTGCTAGAGGTGGGGGACTAGCGGGAGCGGCGCTAAATGAGCAGTTCTTC. This encodes CSARGGGLAGAALNEQFF.

The V gene is TRBV20-1, the J gene TRBJ2-1; 9 bases are a match to TRBD2. Trimming took 4 bases from V and 6 from J; bases not matched to a gene: 10. The CDR3 is 15 amino acids. Germline CDR1 reads DFQATT; CDR2 reads SNEGSKA (reference sequence). The CDR3 spells CSATDLLAGFNEQFF. The CDR3 DNA reads as TGCAGTGCTACCGACCTCCTAGCGGGGTTCAATGAGCAGTTCTTC.

There are a few counts of this clonotype. This rearrangement joins TRBV20-1 to TRBJ2-7; 7 bases map to TRBD1. Per the germline V gene, CDR1 is DFQATT and CDR2 is SNEGSKA (reference sequence). With 6 bases clipped from V and 0 bases from J, the junction kept 11 bases outside the gene matches. This CDR3 comprises 15 residues. The CDR3 sequence is CSATPERGLSYEQYF. DNA for the CDR3: TGCAGTGCAACACCCGAGAGGGGGCTCTCCTACGAGCAGTACTTC.

This clonotype was found a few times. V and J are TRBV15 and TRBJ2-3; no clear D gene. The CDR3 totals 17 residues. V was trimmed by 3 bases and J by 0 bases, leaving 16 bases between them. Germline V gene sequence: CDR1 LNHNV, CDR2 YYDKDF (reference sequence). The CDR3 bases are TGTGCCACCAGCAGCGGTAGGGCTGGCCGCAGCACAGATACGCAGTATTTT. As protein: CATSSGRAGRSTDTQYF.

This clonotype was counted only a few times. The chain uses TRBV6-1 and TRBJ1-6; D may be TRBD1 (5 bases). This CDR3 is built from 14 residues. Looked up from germline, CDR1 is MNHNS and CDR2 is SASEGT. V lost 7 bases and J 5 bases, leaving 12 bases between the germline ends. The CDR3 loop reads CASNAGGNNSPLHF. CDR3 in DNA: TGTGCCAGCAACGCGGGGGGGAATAATTCACCCCTCCACTTT.

Turning to this clonotype: Germline is not matched at one junction end, which may reflect a read error. The CDR3 coding sequence is TGCGCCAGCAGCTTGGGGGGACTAGCGGGAGGGCCTTCTCACGAGCAGAACTTC. Translated: CASSLGGLAGGPSHEQNF. This chain links TRBV5-1 with TRBJ2-7, with TRBD2 identical over 16 bases. The CDR3 has 18 amino acids. The germline CDR1 and CDR2 sequences are SGHRS and YFSETQ.

This clonotype was counted many times. The chain links TRBV5-1 to TRBJ2-1; D is unresolved. Trimming cost V 4 bases and J 7 bases, with 12 bases left between them. The CDR3 totals 13 residues. From germline, CDR1 is SGHRS and CDR2 YFSETQ. The CDR3 sequence: CASSQMDGNEQFF. CDR3 nucleotides: TGCGCCAGCAGCCAAATGGACGGGAATGAGCAGTTCTTC.

This clonotype showed up just a few times. The V and J genes are TRBV29-1 and TRBJ2-7, with TRBD1 identical over 7 bases. The CDR3 covers 11 residues. Trimming took 6 bases from V and 6 from J; bases not matched to a gene: 5. Germline loops: CDR1 SQVTM, CDR2 ANQGSEA. CDR3 region: CSVDRYGEQYF. The CDR3 DNA reads TGCAGCGTGGACAGGTATGGCGAGCAGTACTTC.

The chain joins TRBV13 to TRBJ2-3; D is undetermined. This CDR3 contains 16 residues. Germline V gene sequence: CDR1 PRHDT, CDR2 FYEKMQ (reference sequence). The germline V and J ends were trimmed by 0 bases and 0 bases, with 10 bases remaining between them. The CDR3, as DNA: TGTGCCAGCAGCTTAGGTGGCCCAACTAGCACAGATACGCAGTATTTT. This codes for CASSLGGPTSTDTQYF.

As regards this clonotype: Just one base apart from a much larger clone, this may be a read error. This chain uses TRBV20-1 with TRBJ2-7; TRBD1 might be the D (6 bases). Judging by the DNA end, TRBJ2-1 fits better; the J call may be wrong. Germline assignment: CDR1 DFQATT and CDR2 SNEGSKA (reference sequence). The CDR3 runs to 11 residues. The CDR3: CSARTVYEQFF. The CDR3 nucleotides are TGCAGTGCGCGGACAGTTTACGAGCAGTTCTTC.

This clonotype was counted many times. V usage is TRBV12-3 or TRBV12-4 and J usage is TRBJ2-5, with D maybe TRBD1 (6 bases). This CDR3 spans 12 amino acids. The V end was cut by 5 bases, the J end by 4 bases, with 8 bases between. CDR3 in amino acids: CASSTGTETQYF. The CDR3 DNA reads as TGTGCCAGCAGTACAGGGACAGAGACCCAGTACTTC.

This clonotype was counted ten times or more. The J gene is TRBJ2-2, the V gene TRBV18; no definite D call. CDR3 length: 15 amino acids. CDR1 and CDR2 from the germline V gene are KGHSH and LQKENI. Between the trimmed V and J ends, which lost 1 base and 0 bases, there was a span of 6 bases. CDR3: CASSPQQTNTGELFF. The CDR3 region has the DNA TGTGCCAGCTCACCACAACAGACGAACACCGGGGAGCTGTTTTTT.

This clonotype was detected many times. This CDR3 reads CSASGQGISYGYTF. CDR3 nucleotides: TGCAGTGCAAGTGGACAGGGGATCAGCTATGGCTACACCTTC. The rearrangement links TRBV20-1 to TRBJ1-2; 9 bases are shared with TRBD1. There are 14 residues in the CDR3. Unmatched junction bases numbered 9, after V lost 6 bases and J lost 4 bases. Per germline, CDR1 DFQATT and CDR2 SNEGSKA (reference sequence).

The chain links TRBV20-1 to TRBJ1-2; no clear D gene. Trimming cost V 6 bases and J 1 base, with 15 bases left between them. In germline, CDR1 is DFQATT, CDR2 SNEGSKA (reference sequence). The CDR3 sequence is 14 residues long. DNA for the CDR3: TGCAGTGCCCCCGCACGGAGAAATAACTATGGCTACACCTTC. This codes for CSAPARRNNYGYTF.

This chain connects TRBV5-6 to TRBJ1-6; 12 bases align to TRBD1. The CDR3 covers 16 residues. The V and J ends lost 1 base and 9 bases, in that order; junction bases with no gene match: 5. The germline V gene encodes CDR1 SGHDT and CDR2 YYEEEE. CDR3 sequence reads: CASSLLGQGASSPLHF. The CDR3 DNA follows: TGTGCCAGCAGCTTGCTGGGACAGGGGGCAAGTTCACCCCTCCACTTT.

This clonotype was recorded many times. The chain joins TRBV5-1 to TRBJ2-1; D assignment may be TRBD1 or TRBD2 (5 bases each). This CDR3 is 14 amino acids long. CDR1 and CDR2 from the germline V gene are SGHRS and YFSETQ. V was clipped by 3 bases and J by 4 bases, with 11 bases between them. The CDR3 loop is CASSYSGAYNEQFF. The DNA of the CDR3 is TGCGCCAGCAGCTATTCCGGGGCGTACAATGAGCAGTTCTTC.